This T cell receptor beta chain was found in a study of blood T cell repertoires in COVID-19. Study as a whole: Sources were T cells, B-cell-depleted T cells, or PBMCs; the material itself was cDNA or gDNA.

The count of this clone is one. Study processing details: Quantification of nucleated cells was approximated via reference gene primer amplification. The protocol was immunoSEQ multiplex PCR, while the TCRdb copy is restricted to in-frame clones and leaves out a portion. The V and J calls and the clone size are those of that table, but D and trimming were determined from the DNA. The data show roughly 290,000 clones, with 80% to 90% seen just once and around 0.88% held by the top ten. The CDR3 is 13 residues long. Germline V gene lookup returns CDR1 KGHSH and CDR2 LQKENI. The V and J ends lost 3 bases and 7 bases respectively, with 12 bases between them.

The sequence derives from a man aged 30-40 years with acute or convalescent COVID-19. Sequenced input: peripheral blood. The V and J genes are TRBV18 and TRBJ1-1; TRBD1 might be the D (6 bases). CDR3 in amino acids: CASSPYSDSEAFF. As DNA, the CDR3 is TGTGCCAGCTCACCGTATTCGGACAGTGAAGCTTTCTTT.